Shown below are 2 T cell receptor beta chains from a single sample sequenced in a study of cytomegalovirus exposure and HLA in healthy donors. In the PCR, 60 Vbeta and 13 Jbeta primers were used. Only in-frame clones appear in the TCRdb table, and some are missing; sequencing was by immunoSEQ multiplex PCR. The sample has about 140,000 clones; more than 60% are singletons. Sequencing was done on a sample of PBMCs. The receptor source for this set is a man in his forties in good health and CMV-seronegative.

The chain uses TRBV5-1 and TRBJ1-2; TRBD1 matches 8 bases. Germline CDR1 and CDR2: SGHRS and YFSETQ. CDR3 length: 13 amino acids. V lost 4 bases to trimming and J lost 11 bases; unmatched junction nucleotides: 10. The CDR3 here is CASSLDGQGKYTF. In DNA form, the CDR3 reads TGCGCCAGCAGCCTGGATGGACAGGGCAAATACACCTTC.

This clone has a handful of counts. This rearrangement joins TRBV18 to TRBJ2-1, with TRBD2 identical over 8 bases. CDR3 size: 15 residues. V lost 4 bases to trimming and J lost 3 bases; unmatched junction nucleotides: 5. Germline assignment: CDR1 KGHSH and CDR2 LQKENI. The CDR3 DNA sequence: TGTGCCAGCTCACAGACTAGCGTGGACTACAATGAGCAGTTCTTC. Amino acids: CASSQTSVDYNEQFF.